The sequence of this T cell receptor beta chain was determined in a study of regulatory T cells in long-lasting Graves disease. This clonotype was detected ten times or more. What it recognizes is unknown. The time point denotes: newly diagnosed GD, antithyroid drugs for less than 3 months. The authors made the TCR library using RNA they extracted from PBMCs. Assembly of TCR beta libraries relied on iRepertoire HTBI primers together with Arm-PCR of CDR3 regions. One entry per CDR3 protein, called by TCRdb with MiXCR from the multiplex PCR reads. The sample includes approximately 400,000 distinct CDR3 sequences, about 10% of them seen just once. Trimming left V 2 bases short and J 4 bases short, with 15 bases between. The CDR3 length is 16 residues. Germline values: CDR1 SGHDN, CDR2 FVKESK. Study conclusions and caveats: Segments TRBV28, TRBJ1-2 and TRBJ2-5 showed preferential usage in persistent disease. Thyroid tissue went unstudied; only peripheral blood was examined.

The same specimen was also included in a second study, on T cells in Graves' hyperthyroidism and ophthalmopathy. This second study says: Progression to ophthalmopathy was predicted a median of approximately seven months early.

The V call is TRBV14, the J call TRBJ2-1, with D possibly being TRBD1 (6 bases). This TCR was recovered from a young woman with Graves disease. Material: peripheral blood mononuclear cells (PBMCs), obtained at new diagnosis, from a patient treated with antithyroid drugs. The CDR3 here is CASSQTRGMGYNEQFF. Here the CDR3 DNA reads TGTGCCAGCAGCCAAACCAGGGGTATGGGATACAATGAGCAGTTCTTC.